These T cell receptor beta chains were read from a single sample in a study of blood T cell repertoires in COVID-19. Sequenced by immunoSEQ multiplex PCR; TCRdb stores in-frame clones only, minus some. The data contain 250,000 or so clones, around 82% of them singletons. The sample consisted of PBMCs or T cells enriched from blood (not recorded which). These receptors all come from a woman between 35 and 50 years old who had been exposed to COVID-19. Both conserved end residues are part of each CDR3. Fields, in order: J gene, V gene, clone size, D gene, CDR3 DNA, CDR3 protein. The D gene is left open where the match is weak. Clone size is not always given. Where it is, it says once, few, many or a class for expanded clones.

j_call: TRBJ2-3
v_call: TRBV1
clone_size: once
d_call: .
cdr3_nt: TGCACCGGAGGGGGGGACTGCCCAGATACGCAGTATTTT
cdr3_aa: CTGGGDCPDTQYF

j_call: TRBJ2-3
v_call: TRBV15
clone_size: .
d_call: .
cdr3_nt: TGTGCCACCAGCAGAGCCCGCAGGGGTCCAGATACGCAGTATTTT
cdr3_aa: CATSRARRGPDTQYF

j_call: TRBJ2-3
v_call: TRBV5-1
clone_size: .
d_call: .
cdr3_nt: TGCGCCAGCAGCTCGCAGGGGCAGGGCACAGATACGCAGTATTTT
cdr3_aa: CASSSQGQGTDTQYF

j_call: TRBJ2-5
v_call: TRBV5-8
clone_size: .
d_call: TRBD1
cdr3_nt: TGTGCCAGCAGCCTCGGACAGGGCTGGGCCCAAGAGACCCAGTACTTC
cdr3_aa: CASSLGQGWAQETQYF

j_call: TRBJ2-1
v_call: TRBV7-2
clone_size: .
d_call: TRBD2
cdr3_nt: TGTGCCAGCAGCCCCGCGGGGGGGACCTACAATGAGCAGTTCTTC
cdr3_aa: CASSPAGGTYNEQFF

j_call: TRBJ2-1
v_call: TRBV28
clone_size: .
d_call: TRBD2
cdr3_nt: TGTGCCAGCAGTTCACTCACGGTTAGCGGGGGGATATACAATGAGCAGTTCTTC
cdr3_aa: CASSSLTVSGGIYNEQFF

j_call: TRBJ2-1
v_call: TRBV18
clone_size: .
d_call: TRBD2
cdr3_nt: TGTGCCAGCTCACCGGGGGGGGAGATAGAAAGTGAGCAGTTCTTC
cdr3_aa: CASSPGGEIESEQFF

j_call: TRBJ1-1
v_call: TRBV27
clone_size: .
d_call: .
cdr3_nt: TGTGCCAGCAGTTTTCCAGGGGCCTCGAACACTGAAGCTTTCTTT
cdr3_aa: CASSFPGASNTEAFF

j_call: TRBJ1-2
v_call: TRBV5-1
clone_size: once
d_call: .
cdr3_nt: TGCGCCAGCAGCGTGCAGGGATATGGCTACACCTTC
cdr3_aa: CASSVQGYGYTF

j_call: TRBJ1-2
v_call: TRBV2
clone_size: .
d_call: TRBD1
cdr3_nt: TGTGCCAGCAGCCCAGGGGGCACCGCTAACTATGGCTACACCTTC
cdr3_aa: CASSPGGTANYGYTF

j_call: TRBJ1-2
v_call: TRBV9
clone_size: .
d_call: TRBD1
cdr3_nt: TGTGCCAGCAGCGTAGGAACCGGGACAGGGTATGGCTACACCTTC
cdr3_aa: CASSVGTGTGYGYTF

j_call: TRBJ2-2
v_call: TRBV6-2/TRBV6-3
clone_size: many
d_call: TRBD1
cdr3_nt: TGTGCCAGCAGTGGACAGGGAAGGACCGGGGAGCTGTTTTTT
cdr3_aa: CASSGQGRTGELFF

j_call: TRBJ1-1
v_call: TRBV5-8
clone_size: once
d_call: TRBD1
cdr3_nt: TGTGCCAGCAGCTTGGGGGGGGACAGAACATCTGAAGCTTTCTTT
cdr3_aa: CASSLGGDRTSEAFF

j_call: TRBJ2-2
v_call: TRBV5-1
clone_size: .
d_call: TRBD1
cdr3_nt: TGCGCCAGCAGCTCGGGACAGCTTACCGGGGAGCTGTTTTTT
cdr3_aa: CASSSGQLTGELFF

j_call: TRBJ2-3
v_call: TRBV7-8
clone_size: once
d_call: .
cdr3_nt: TGTGCCAGCAGCTTATCTAGCGGCACAGATACGCAGTATTTT
cdr3_aa: CASSLSSGTDTQYF

j_call: TRBJ1-6
v_call: TRBV28
clone_size: .
d_call: TRBD1
cdr3_nt: TGTGCCAGCAGTCTCCCCGGGACAGGGGATTCACCCCTCCACTTT
cdr3_aa: CASSLPGTGDSPLHF

j_call: TRBJ2-1
v_call: TRBV6-5
clone_size: .
d_call: .
cdr3_nt: TGTGCCAGCATGAGGGTCCATGAGCAGTTCTTC
cdr3_aa: CASMRVHEQFF

j_call: TRBJ1-4
v_call: TRBV3-1/TRBV3-2
clone_size: .
d_call: .
cdr3_nt: TGTGCCAGCAGCCAAAAAGGGGTGGGAGAAAAACTGTTTTTT
cdr3_aa: CASSQKGVGEKLFF

j_call: TRBJ1-1
v_call: TRBV6-5
clone_size: .
d_call: .
cdr3_nt: TGTGCCAGCAGTACCCCGGGGGGCACTGAAGCTTTCTTT
cdr3_aa: CASSTPGGTEAFF

j_call: TRBJ2-3
v_call: TRBV9
clone_size: few
d_call: TRBD2
cdr3_nt: TGTGCCAGCAGCGTAGAACTAGCGAACACAGATACGCAGTATTTT
cdr3_aa: CASSVELANTDTQYF

j_call: TRBJ1-1
v_call: TRBV10-1
clone_size: .
d_call: .
cdr3_nt: TGCGCCAGCAGTTCCGGGACAATTGACACTGAAGCTTTCTTT
cdr3_aa: CASSSGTIDTEAFF

j_call: TRBJ1-4
v_call: TRBV18
clone_size: .
d_call: .
cdr3_nt: TGTGCCAGCTCACCCCTACCCGGGCGGGGGGAAAAACTGTTTTTT
cdr3_aa: CASSPLPGRGEKLFF

j_call: TRBJ2-1
v_call: TRBV11-3
clone_size: .
d_call: TRBD1
cdr3_nt: TGTGCCAGCAGAGGGACAGGGGTCCCCATCGAGCAGTTCTTC
cdr3_aa: CASRGTGVPIEQFF

j_call: TRBJ1-6
v_call: TRBV28
clone_size: .
d_call: .
cdr3_nt: TGTGCCAGCATCTCGACAGCCTATAATTCACCCCTCCACTTT
cdr3_aa: CASISTAYNSPLHF

j_call: TRBJ2-6
v_call: TRBV7-9
clone_size: .
d_call: .
cdr3_nt: TGTGCCAGCAGCTTGTACAGGGTTGGGGCCAACGTCCTGACTTTC
cdr3_aa: CASSLYRVGANVLTF

j_call: TRBJ2-2
v_call: TRBV6-1
clone_size: .
d_call: TRBD2
cdr3_nt: TGTGCCAGCAGTGATCGGGGTAGCGGGGTGACCGGGGAGCTGTTTTTT
cdr3_aa: CASSDRGSGVTGELFF

j_call: TRBJ1-1
v_call: TRBV14
clone_size: .
d_call: .
cdr3_nt: TGTGCCAGCAGCCAAGATTCTCCCACCGGAGCTTTCTTT
cdr3_aa: CASSQDSPTGAFF

j_call: TRBJ2-7
v_call: TRBV4-1
clone_size: once
d_call: .
cdr3_nt: TGCGCCAGCAGCCAAGGCGCCGGGTCCTCCTACGAGCAGTACTTC
cdr3_aa: CASSQGAGSSYEQYF

j_call: TRBJ2-7
v_call: TRBV18
clone_size: .
d_call: TRBD1
cdr3_nt: TGTGCCAGCTCGCTGACGGGGACAGGGGAAAAGGAGCAGTACTTC
cdr3_aa: CASSLTGTGEKEQYF

j_call: TRBJ2-5
v_call: TRBV5-5
clone_size: few
d_call: TRBD2
cdr3_nt: TGTGCCAGCAGCTTGGAGCGGGAGTCCCGGTTTAGGACCCAGTACTTC
cdr3_aa: CASSLERESRFRTQYF

j_call: TRBJ1-4
v_call: TRBV5-6
clone_size: .
d_call: .
cdr3_nt: TGTGCCAGCAGCTTAATTTCCCAGTTATCGGCGGGTGGTGAAAAACTGTTTTTT
cdr3_aa: CASSLISQLSAGGEKLFF

j_call: TRBJ2-5
v_call: TRBV5-1
clone_size: .
d_call: .
cdr3_nt: TGCGCCAGCAGCTATAGCGGTGCCCAAGAGACCCAGTACTTC
cdr3_aa: CASSYSGAQETQYF

j_call: TRBJ1-1
v_call: TRBV28
clone_size: .
d_call: TRBD1
cdr3_nt: TGTGCCAGCAGTCCGGACAGGGGCTTTGTAACTGAAGCTTTCTTT
cdr3_aa: CASSPDRGFVTEAFF

j_call: TRBJ1-1
v_call: TRBV4-3
clone_size: few
d_call: .
cdr3_nt: TGCGCCAGCAGCCAAGATACCACAAGCACTGAAGCTTTCTTT
cdr3_aa: CASSQDTTSTEAFF

j_call: TRBJ1-1
v_call: TRBV7-9
clone_size: .
d_call: .
cdr3_nt: TGTGCCAGCAGCTTAGGGGAGCTTCTGAACACTGAAGCTTTCTTT
cdr3_aa: CASSLGELLNTEAFF

j_call: TRBJ1-1
v_call: TRBV7-2
clone_size: .
d_call: .
cdr3_nt: TGTGCCAGCAGCCCCAAGAGGGCCGCGAACACTGAAGCTTTCTTT
cdr3_aa: CASSPKRAANTEAFF

j_call: TRBJ2-1
v_call: TRBV20-1
clone_size: few
d_call: .
cdr3_nt: TGCAGTGCTAGAGGCGGGAATGAGCAGTTCTTC
cdr3_aa: CSARGGNEQFF

j_call: TRBJ1-1
v_call: TRBV18
clone_size: .
d_call: TRBD1
cdr3_nt: TGTGCCAGCTCACCCATGCAAATCGGACAGGGGAACACTGAAGCTTTCTTT
cdr3_aa: CASSPMQIGQGNTEAFF

j_call: TRBJ1-2
v_call: TRBV30
clone_size: .
d_call: TRBD1
cdr3_nt: TGTGCCTGGAGACAGGGGGTATACTATGGCTACACCTTC
cdr3_aa: CAWRQGVYYGYTF

j_call: TRBJ1-2
v_call: TRBV2
clone_size: few
d_call: .
cdr3_nt: TGTGCCAGCAGTATAGAGGGAGAGGGCGGCTATGGCTACACCTTC
cdr3_aa: CASSIEGEGGYGYTF

j_call: TRBJ2-1
v_call: TRBV6-5
clone_size: .
d_call: .
cdr3_nt: TGTGCCAGCAGTTACGCCGGTAACAATGAGCAGTTCTTC
cdr3_aa: CASSYAGNNEQFF

j_call: TRBJ2-7
v_call: TRBV12-3/TRBV12-4
clone_size: few
d_call: .
cdr3_nt: TGTGCCAGCAGTTTAGCGGGGGCTCAGGAGCAGTACTTC
cdr3_aa: CASSLAGAQEQYF

j_call: TRBJ1-1
v_call: TRBV7-2
clone_size: .
d_call: .
cdr3_nt: TGTGCCAGCAGCTTAGCCCGGCGAGGAGCTTTCTTT
cdr3_aa: CASSLARRGAFF

j_call: TRBJ2-7
v_call: TRBV2
clone_size: .
d_call: TRBD1
cdr3_nt: TGTGCCAGCAGTTTCCAAGACAGGGGCTACGAGCAGTACTTC
cdr3_aa: CASSFQDRGYEQYF

j_call: TRBJ2-1
v_call: TRBV20-1
clone_size: many
d_call: .
cdr3_nt: TGCAGTGCACGACAGTACAATGAGCAGTTCTTC
cdr3_aa: CSARQYNEQFF

j_call: TRBJ2-3
v_call: TRBV3-1/TRBV3-2
clone_size: few
d_call: .
cdr3_nt: TGTGCCAGCAGCCAGGCCCTTAGCACAGATACGCAGTATTTT
cdr3_aa: CASSQALSTDTQYF

j_call: TRBJ1-2
v_call: TRBV7-2
clone_size: few
d_call: .
cdr3_nt: TGTGCCAGCAGCTTACCTCCAGGGTACGGCTACACCTTC
cdr3_aa: CASSLPPGYGYTF

j_call: TRBJ1-5
v_call: TRBV29-1
clone_size: .
d_call: .
cdr3_nt: TGCAGCGTTGAAGGGGGTGGGGCGGGGTCGGTGTCCAATCAGCCCCAGCATTTT
cdr3_aa: CSVEGGGAGSVSNQPQHF

j_call: TRBJ1-5
v_call: TRBV7-2
clone_size: .
d_call: TRBD1
cdr3_nt: TGTGCCAGCAGACAGGACAGGGGGCTTCAGCCCCAGCATTTT
cdr3_aa: CASRQDRGLQPQHF

j_call: TRBJ2-7
v_call: TRBV24-1
clone_size: .
d_call: .
cdr3_nt: TGTGCCACCAGTGACGACAGGGGAGGGAACTACGAGCAGTACTTC
cdr3_aa: CATSDDRGGNYEQYF

j_call: TRBJ2-7
v_call: TRBV18
clone_size: .
d_call: .
cdr3_nt: TGTGCCAGCTCACCAGAGCACTCCTACGAGCAGTACTTC
cdr3_aa: CASSPEHSYEQYF

j_call: TRBJ1-4
v_call: TRBV4-3
clone_size: .
d_call: .
cdr3_nt: TGCGCCAGCAGCCGTGTCGTCGTTCAGAATGAAAAACTGTTTTTT
cdr3_aa: CASSRVVVQNEKLFF

j_call: TRBJ2-3
v_call: TRBV27
clone_size: .
d_call: TRBD2
cdr3_nt: TGTGCCAGCAGTTCGCAGCGGGGGGGCCGGTATTTT
cdr3_aa: CASSSQRGGRYF

j_call: TRBJ1-3
v_call: TRBV6-5
clone_size: .
d_call: .
cdr3_nt: TGTGCCAGCAACCTACTTCGGAACACCATATATTTT
cdr3_aa: CASNLLRNTIYF

j_call: TRBJ2-1
v_call: TRBV7-8
clone_size: .
d_call: TRBD2
cdr3_nt: TGTGCCAGCAGGAGGACTAGGCCCAATGAGCAGTTCTTC
cdr3_aa: CASRRTRPNEQFF

j_call: TRBJ1-6
v_call: TRBV11-3
clone_size: .
d_call: TRBD1
cdr3_nt: TGTGCCAGCAGCGCCGACAGGGATTCACCCCTCCACTTT
cdr3_aa: CASSADRDSPLHF

j_call: TRBJ2-4
v_call: TRBV3-1/TRBV3-2
clone_size: .
d_call: TRBD2
cdr3_nt: TGTGCCAGCAGCCCGGGACTAGCGGGGGGGCTCGGCAAAAACATTCAGTACTTC
cdr3_aa: CASSPGLAGGLGKNIQYF

j_call: TRBJ1-3
v_call: TRBV7-2
clone_size: .
d_call: TRBD1
cdr3_nt: TGTGCCAGCAGCTCAACCGGGACAGGTGGAAACACCATATATTTT
cdr3_aa: CASSSTGTGGNTIYF

j_call: TRBJ2-2
v_call: TRBV24-1
clone_size: .
d_call: TRBD1
cdr3_nt: TGTGCCACCAGTGATTGGGACAGGGGGGACACCGGGGAGCTGTTTTTT
cdr3_aa: CATSDWDRGDTGELFF